One sample yielded the 24 T cell receptor beta chains listed below, sequenced in a study of CD8 T cells in ankylosing spondylitis. TCRdb re-called the 5' RACE reads through MiXCR, storing one row per CDR3 protein. Among under 400,000 distinct CDR3 sequences listed, roughly 12% were seen once. The sequenced material came from blood, either unsorted or a sorted T cell fraction (not recorded which). These receptors were taken from a female donor with ankylosing spondylitis or in good health (not recorded which).

This clonotype has only a few counts. The chain is built from TRBV6-5 and TRBJ2-7, with 7 bases matching TRBD2. With V trimmed by 4 bases and J by 3 bases, 12 bases remained unmatched. The CDR3 has 16 amino acids. Looked up from germline, CDR1 is MNHEY and CDR2 is SVGAGI. DNA for the CDR3: TGTGCCAGCAGTTTAGGGGCGGGAGAGGGATTCTACGAGCAGTACTTC. It yields the protein CASSLGAGEGFYEQYF.

This sequence joins TRBV6-1 and TRBJ2-3; the D call may be TRBD1 or TRBD2 (5 bases each). The germline V gene encodes CDR1 MNHNS and CDR2 SASEGT. This CDR3 is built from 14 residues. V was trimmed by 3 bases and J by 1 base, leaving 8 bases between them. For the CDR3, the DNA is TGTGCCAGCAGTGAGGTGGGGGGCACAGATACGCAGTATTTT. This encodes CASSEVGGTDTQYF.

This clonotype was observed a single time. The rearrangement links TRBV3-1 to TRBJ2-1; D is tentatively TRBD1 or TRBD2 (11 bases each). Trimming shortened V by 4 bases and J by 9 bases, and 28 bases separated the two germline ends. The CDR3 totals 18 residues. Germline V gene data show CDR1 as LGHDT and CDR2 as YNNKEL (reference sequence). CDR3 sequence (DNA): TGTGCCAGCAGCCCGGGACAGGGGGAACTAGCGGGAGATGGTGAGCAGTTCTTC. It specifies CASSPGQGELAGDGEQFF.

This chain links TRBV20-1 with TRBJ2-1; D ambiguous. Per germline, CDR1 DFQATT and CDR2 SNEGSKA (reference sequence). The CDR3 has 14 amino acids. With 6 bases removed from V and 0 bases from J, the gap between germline ends came to 12 bases. The CDR3 protein is CSAGRPPSYNEQFF. For the CDR3, the DNA is TGCAGTGCCGGCAGACCCCCCTCCTACAATGAGCAGTTCTTC.

This clonotype was detected many times. The chain recombines TRBV12-3 or TRBV12-4 with TRBJ2-5; no reliable D call. This CDR3 has 14 residues. V gave up 0 bases and J gave up 4 bases, with 9 bases separating them. CDR3 residues: CASSLALTGETQYF. CDR3 bases: TGTGCCAGCAGTTTAGCGCTCACTGGAGAGACCCAGTACTTC.

In its sample, this clonotype was seen a few times. The CDR3 spells CASSLGTGASNQPQHF. CDR3 bases: TGTGCCAGCAGCCTAGGGACAGGGGCCTCCAATCAGCCCCAGCATTTT. The chain couples TRBV3-1 to TRBJ1-5; 10 positions match TRBD1. Germline lookup yields CDR1 LGHDT and CDR2 YNNKEL (reference sequence). The CDR3 has 16 residues. The V and J ends lost 4 bases and 3 bases, in that order; junction bases with no gene match: 6.

This clonotype came up many times. V gene TRBV6-1 combines with J gene TRBJ2-4, with 7 nucleotides matching TRBD1. Trimming removed 5 bases from V and 4 bases from J; junction bases left unmatched: 5. Looked up from germline, CDR1 is MNHNS and CDR2 is SASEGT. This CDR3 has 14 amino acids. The CDR3: CASSPGTEKNIQYF. CDR3 sequence (DNA): TGTGCCAGCAGTCCCGGGACAGAGAAAAACATTCAGTACTTC.

This clonotype was counted only a few times. Compared with germline, one end of the junction differs, possibly owing to a read error. V and J are TRBV12-3 or TRBV12-4 and TRBJ2-4; 7 bases match TRBD1. There are 14 residues in the CDR3. CDR3 residues: CASSLNSNGQAMHF. The CDR3, as DNA: TGTGCCAGCAGTTTAAATTCAAACGGACAGGCAATGCACTTC.

This clonotype was recorded at least ten times. This CDR3 reads CSARDLWGINTDTQYF. Here the CDR3 DNA reads TGCAGTGCTAGAGATTTATGGGGGATCAACACAGATACGCAGTATTTT. The chain combines TRBV20-1 with TRBJ2-3, with D perhaps given as TRBD1 or TRBD2 (5 bases each). V dropped 0 bases and J dropped 2 bases, with 15 bases sitting between them. CDR1 DFQATT and CDR2 SNEGSKA come from the germline V gene (reference sequence). The CDR3 has 16 amino acids.

In this sample, this clonotype turned up many times. The rearrangement uses TRBV12-3 or TRBV12-4 and TRBJ2-7, with TRBD2 as a possible D gene (6 bases). This CDR3 contains 11 residues. V shed 9 bases and J shed 7 bases, with 13 bases lying between them. For the CDR3, the DNA is TGTGCCAGTTGGAGGGGAGGAGAGCAGTACTTC. Protein sequence: CASWRGGEQYF.

This clonotype was counted between two and nine times. V and J are TRBV12-3 or TRBV12-4 and TRBJ2-1, with TRBD1 as a possible D gene (5 bases). Between the trimmed V and J ends, which lost 1 base and 1 base, there was a span of 11 bases. The CDR3 has 16 residues. CDR3 nucleotide sequence: TGTGCCAGCAGTTTAGACCAGGGCGGTTCCTACAATGAGCAGTTCTTC. Residues: CASSLDQGGSYNEQFF.

This clonotype was seen repeatedly, ten times or more. At one end, the junction sequence differs from germline, possibly due to a read error. The V gene is TRBV4-2, the J gene TRBJ2-1; possibly TRBD1 or TRBD2 for D (6 bases each). The CDR3 consists of 14 residues. The germline V gene encodes CDR1 LGHNA and CDR2 YNFKEQ. The CDR3: CASSQVRGRDKAHF. DNA of the CDR3: TGTGCCAGCAGCCAAGTGAGAGGGCGGGACAAGGCCCACTTT.

The chain combines TRBV20-1 with TRBJ2-1; D possibly corresponds to TRBD2 (6 bases). This CDR3 region has 18 residues. Germline lookup yields CDR1 DFQATT and CDR2 SNEGSKA (reference sequence). V lost 0 bases, J lost 1 base, and 19 bases lay in between. CDR3: CSARDKPPGSHSYNEQFF. The CDR3 DNA is TGCAGTGCTAGAGATAAGCCGCCCGGGAGCCATTCCTACAATGAGCAGTTCTTC.

This clonotype was recorded many times. The chain recombines TRBV20-1 with TRBJ1-5; weak D call: TRBD1 (5 bases). The CDR3 has 14 residues. Germline CDR1 is DFQATT and CDR2 is SNEGSKA (reference sequence). Trimming left V 3 bases short and J 1 base short, with 10 bases between. CDR3: CSARGRGSNQPQHF. CDR3 bases: TGCAGTGCTAGGGGGCGCGGAAGCAATCAGCCCCAGCATTTT.

V gene TRBV6-1 combines with J gene TRBJ2-7; D gene ambiguous. V lost 6 bases, J lost 0 bases, and 9 bases lay in between. The CDR3 totals 13 residues. CDR1 and CDR2 from the germline V gene are MNHNS and SASEGT. The chain's CDR3 is CASRKESSYEQYF. The CDR3, as DNA: TGTGCCAGCAGGAAGGAAAGCTCCTACGAGCAGTACTTC.

This clonotype has at least ten counts. The chain carries TRBV5-6 and TRBJ2-1; D gene unclear. This CDR3 has 15 amino acids. The germline V gene has CDR1 SGHDT and CDR2 YYEEEE. Trimming took 4 bases from V and 0 from J, leaving 11 bases between them. The CDR3 DNA is TGTGCCAGCAGCCTAAATAGACTCTCCTACAATGAGCAGTTCTTC. Its translation: CASSLNRLSYNEQFF.

This clonotype showed up many times. The CDR3 spells CASSQGVAGVQETQYF. In nucleotides, the CDR3 is TGTGCCAGCAGCCAAGGGGTAGCGGGGGTTCAAGAGACCCAGTACTTC. The genes are TRBV3-1 and TRBJ2-5; 9 nucleotides align to TRBD2. Germline CDR1 and CDR2: LGHDT and YNNKEL (reference sequence). The CDR3 spans 16 residues. Trimming took 1 base from V and 2 from J; bases not matched to a gene: 5.

In its sample, this clonotype was seen many times. V usage is TRBV10-3 and J usage is TRBJ1-1, with 8 bases aligning to TRBD1. The CDR3 covers 13 residues. Germline assignment: CDR1 ENHRY and CDR2 SYGVKD. V shed 6 bases and J 1 base; nucleotides not matched to a gene: 1. The DNA of the CDR3 is TGTGCCATCAGCGACAGGGGGAACACTGAAGCTTTCTTT. Translation: CAISDRGNTEAFF.

This clonotype was recorded many times. The chain is built from TRBV4-3 and TRBJ2-2; D possibly corresponds to TRBD1 (5 bases). Germline-derived CDR1 and CDR2 are LGHNA and YSLEER. V was clipped by 1 base and J by 7 bases, with 13 bases between them. The CDR3 is 15 amino acids. The CDR3 protein is CASSQGRTFDGELFF. The DNA of the CDR3 is TGCGCCAGCAGCCAAGGTCGGACATTCGACGGGGAGCTGTTTTTT.

This clonotype was seen more than once but under ten times. The genes are TRBV27 and TRBJ2-2, with TRBD2 matching over 8 bases. The CDR3 runs 15 residues. The ends lost 5 bases at V and 5 bases at J; junction bases unmatched: 7. CDR1 is MNHEY and CDR2 is SMNVEV in the germline V gene (reference sequence). DNA for the CDR3: TGTGCCAGCAGTCCCCAGCGGGGGCGGACCGGGGAGCTGTTTTTT. Its protein product is CASSPQRGRTGELFF.

There are many counts of this clonotype. The chain recombines TRBV29-1 with TRBJ2-2; 9 bases map to TRBD1. Germline CDR1 and CDR2: SQVTM and ANQGSEA. The CDR3 covers 14 residues. Germline trimming cut 7 bases from V and 3 bases from J; bases unmatched to any gene: 6. This chain's CDR3 is CSASRTGDTGELFF. The CDR3 region has the DNA TGCAGCGCTAGTCGGACAGGGGACACCGGGGAGCTGTTTTTT.

To note about this clonotype: This may arise from a read error, as a much more abundant clone is one base away. V usage is TRBV5-1 and J usage is TRBJ1-5, with D unclear. Germline CDR1 reads SGHRS; CDR2 reads YFSETQ. This CDR3 contains 15 residues. With 0 bases removed from V and 7 bases from J, the gap between germline ends came to 14 bases. The CDR3 region is CASSLGDQEHQPQHF. The CDR3 DNA follows: TGCGCCAGCAGCTTGGGAGACCAAGAGCACCAGCCCCAGCATTTT.

This clonotype has only a few counts. This chain uses TRBV3-1 with TRBJ2-1; D is tentatively TRBD1 or TRBD2 (5 bases each). Germline CDR1 LGHDT, CDR2 YNNKEL (reference sequence). CDR3 length: 16 residues. The V and J ends lost 4 bases and 6 bases respectively, with 19 bases between them. The CDR3 sequence is CASSPYAGGTGNEQFF. The CDR3 DNA reads as TGTGCCAGCAGCCCCTATGCTGGGGGAACGGGCAATGAGCAGTTCTTC.

The table lists this clonotype with many counts. The genes are TRBV6-5 and TRBJ1-5; D is unclear. Germline loops: CDR1 MNHEY, CDR2 SVGAGI. V lost 7 bases and J 9 bases, leaving 10 bases between the germline ends. The CDR3 totals 11 residues. CDR3 in amino acids: CASTPERPQHF. CDR3 DNA sequence: TGTGCCAGCACGCCTGAAAGGCCCCAGCATTTT.